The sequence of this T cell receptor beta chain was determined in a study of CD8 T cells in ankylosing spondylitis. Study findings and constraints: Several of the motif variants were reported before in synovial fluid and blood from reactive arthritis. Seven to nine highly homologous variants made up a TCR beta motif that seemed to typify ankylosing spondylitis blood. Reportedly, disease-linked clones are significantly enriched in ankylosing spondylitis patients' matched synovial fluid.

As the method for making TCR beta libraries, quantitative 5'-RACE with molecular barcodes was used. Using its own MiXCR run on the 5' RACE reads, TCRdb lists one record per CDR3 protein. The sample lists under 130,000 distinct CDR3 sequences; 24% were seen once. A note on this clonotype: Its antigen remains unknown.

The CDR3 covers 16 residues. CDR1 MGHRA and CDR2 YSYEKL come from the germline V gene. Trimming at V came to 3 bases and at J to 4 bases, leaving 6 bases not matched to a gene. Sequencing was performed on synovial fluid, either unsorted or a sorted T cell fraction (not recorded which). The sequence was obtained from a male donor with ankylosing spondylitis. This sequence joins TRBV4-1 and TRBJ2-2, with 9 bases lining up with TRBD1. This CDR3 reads CASSHAGTGTTGELFF. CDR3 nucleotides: TGCGCCAGCAGCCATGCCGGGACAGGGACCACCGGGGAGCTGTTTTTT.